These T cell receptor beta chains were read from a single sample in a study of CD8 T cells in Susac syndrome. TCRdb passed the immunoSEQ multiplex PCR reads through MiXCR, listing each CDR3 protein once. The sample contains 70,000 to 85,000 distinct CDR3 sequences, approximately 96% of which appear only once. Specimen: CD8+ T cells from PBMCs. The receptors derive from a human donor with Susac syndrome. Both conserved end residues are part of each CDR3. A D gene is named only where the DNA matches it firmly. Where a row states a size, it is once, few, many or the class of an expanded clone; other rows omit it.

j_gene,v_gene,abundance,d_gene,CDR3nt,CDR3aa
TRBJ1-1,TRBV6-5,NA,TRBD1,TGTGCCAGCAGTTACGGACAGGGGAGCACTGAAGCTTTCTTT,CASSYGQGSTEAFF
TRBJ2-1,TRBV7-9,NA,NA,TGTGCCAGCAGCTTTGTCCCTAGCGAGTACAATGAGCAGTTCTTC,CASSFVPSEYNEQFF
TRBJ2-3,TRBV28,NA,NA,TGTGCCAGCAGTTTAGTAGATACGCAGTATTTT,CASSLVDTQYF
TRBJ1-5,TRBV7-2,NA,NA,TGTGCCAGCAGACGGCAGCCCCAGCATTTT,CASRRQPQHF
TRBJ2-5,TRBV14,NA,NA,TGTGCCAGCAGCCAAGTAGGGAGGAGCCAGTACTTC,CASSQVGRSQYF
TRBJ2-1,TRBV20-1,NA,NA,TGCAGTGCTAGAGATTGGGAGACGGCCGTCTATGAGCAGTTCTTC,CSARDWETAVYEQFF
TRBJ2-1,TRBV12-3/TRBV12-4,NA,NA,TGTGCCAGCAGTTTAAGCAGCGAGCAGTTCTTC,CASSLSSEQFF
TRBJ2-7,TRBV29-1,NA,TRBD2,TGCAGCGTCGAGGGAGCGGGGGGGAGCTACGAGCAGTACTTC,CSVEGAGGSYEQYF
TRBJ1-2,TRBV29-1,few,NA,TGCAGCGTCCGGGGCGGCCTCTATGGCTACACCTTC,CSVRGGLYGYTF
TRBJ2-4,TRBV20-1,NA,NA,TGCAGTGCTAGAAAAGAGGGACTAGCCAAAAACATTCAGTACTTC,CSARKEGLAKNIQYF
TRBJ2-7,TRBV9,once,NA,TGTGCCAGCAGCCCGTCGGGGTCTAGAGGCGAGCAGTACTTC,CASSPSGSRGEQYF
TRBJ2-7,TRBV4-2,NA,NA,TGTGCCAGCAGCCCGAGGGGGAGGGTGGACGAATACGAGCAGTACTTC,CASSPRGRVDEYEQYF
TRBJ2-7,TRBV6-5,NA,TRBD1,TGTGCCAGCAGTACCGACAGGGGCGAACCATCTTACGAGCAGTACTTC,CASSTDRGEPSYEQYF
TRBJ2-1,TRBV29-1,NA,NA,TGCAGCGTTGAGGCAGGGAGGTATGAGCAGTTCTTC,CSVEAGRYEQFF
TRBJ2-1,TRBV29-1,once,TRBD1,TGCAGCGCTACAGGGGGCTCCAATCGGGAGCAGTTCTTC,CSATGGSNREQFF
TRBJ2-7,TRBV15,NA,NA,TGTGCCACCAGCAGAGATGGAGCGAACAGTTATGATGAGCAGTACTTC,CATSRDGANSYDEQYF
TRBJ1-1,TRBV7-9,NA,NA,TGTGCCAGCAGCCAGACAGGGAACACTGAAGCTTTCTTT,CASSQTGNTEAFF
TRBJ2-7,TRBV15,NA,NA,TGTGCCACCAGCAGTTGGACTGAGGCCGAGCAGTACTTC,CATSSWTEAEQYF
TRBJ2-2,TRBV29-1,NA,NA,TGCAGCGTTCCGGGTGGTGGGGAGCTGTTTTTT,CSVPGGGELFF
TRBJ2-7,TRBV4-3,NA,TRBD2,TGCGCCAGCAGCCAAGGGACTAGCGGGAGTAACGAGCAGTACTTC,CASSQGTSGSNEQYF
TRBJ2-1,TRBV6-4,NA,NA,TGTGCGCCGGGCAATGAGCAGTTCTTC,CAPGNEQFF
TRBJ2-6,TRBV5-6,NA,TRBD1,TGTGCCAGCGGGGGGACAGGGGTCCGATCTGGGGCCAACGTCCTGACTTTC,CASGGTGVRSGANVLTF